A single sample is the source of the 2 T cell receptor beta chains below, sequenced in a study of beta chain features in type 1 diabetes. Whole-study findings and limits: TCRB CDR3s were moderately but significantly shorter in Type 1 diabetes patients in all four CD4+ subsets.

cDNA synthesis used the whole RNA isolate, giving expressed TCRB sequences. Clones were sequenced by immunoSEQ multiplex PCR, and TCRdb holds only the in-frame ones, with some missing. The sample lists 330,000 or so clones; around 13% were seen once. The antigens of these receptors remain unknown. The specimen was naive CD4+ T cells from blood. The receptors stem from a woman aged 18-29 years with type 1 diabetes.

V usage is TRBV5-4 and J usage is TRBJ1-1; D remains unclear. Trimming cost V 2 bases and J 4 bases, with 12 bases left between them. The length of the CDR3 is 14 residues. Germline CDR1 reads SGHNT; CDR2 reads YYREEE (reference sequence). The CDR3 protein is CASSFAAARTEAFF. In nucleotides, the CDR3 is TGTGCCAGCAGCTTCGCGGCTGCTCGCACTGAAGCTTTCTTT.

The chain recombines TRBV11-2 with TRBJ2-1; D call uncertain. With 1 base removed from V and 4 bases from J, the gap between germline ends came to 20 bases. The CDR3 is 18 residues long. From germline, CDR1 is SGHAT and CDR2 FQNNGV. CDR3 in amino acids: CASSLVRNRVPNYNEQFF. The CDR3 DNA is TGTGCCAGCAGCTTAGTGAGGAACCGGGTCCCAAATTACAATGAGCAGTTCTTC.